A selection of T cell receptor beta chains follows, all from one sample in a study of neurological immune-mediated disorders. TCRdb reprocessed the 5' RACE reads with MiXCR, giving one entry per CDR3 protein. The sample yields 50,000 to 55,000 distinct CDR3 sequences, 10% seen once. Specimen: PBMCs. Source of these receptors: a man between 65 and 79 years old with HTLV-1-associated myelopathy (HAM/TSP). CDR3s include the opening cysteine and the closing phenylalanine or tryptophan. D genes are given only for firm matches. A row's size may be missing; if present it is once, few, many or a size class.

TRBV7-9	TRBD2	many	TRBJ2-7	TGTGCCAGCAGCTTCCGGACTAGCGGTACCTACGAGCAGTACTTC	CASSFRTSGTYEQYF
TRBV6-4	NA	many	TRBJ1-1	TGTGCCAGCAGCTTTCAAATGAACACTGAAGCTTTCTTT	CASSFQMNTEAFF
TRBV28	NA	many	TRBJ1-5	TGTGCCAGCAGTCGGGAATATAGCAATCAGCCCCAGCATTTT	CASSREYSNQPQHF
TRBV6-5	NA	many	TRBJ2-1	TGTGCCAGCAGTTACCGGGGGGCTAGCGGAAATGAGCAGTTCTTC	CASSYRGASGNEQFF
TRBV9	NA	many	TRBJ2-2	TGTGCCAGCAGCGCAGCACGGACGAACACCGGGGAGCTGTTTTTT	CASSAARTNTGELFF
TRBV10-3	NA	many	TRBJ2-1	TGTGCCATCAGTCCAGGACAGTACAATGAGCAGTTCTTC	CAISPGQYNEQFF
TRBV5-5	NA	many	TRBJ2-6	TGTGCCAGCAGCTTGGCCGCGACTGGCGGGGCCAACGTCCTGACTTTC	CASSLAATGGANVLTF
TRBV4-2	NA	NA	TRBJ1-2	TGTGCCAGCAGCCAAGATCGGAACAGGGCGGCCTATGGCTACACCTTC	CASSQDRNRAAYGYTF
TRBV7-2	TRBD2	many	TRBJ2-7	TGTGCCAGCAGCTTACGGATCAGGGTAGGAGCGGGAGGTCTGACCTACGAGCAGTACTTC	CASSLRIRVGAGGLTYEQYF
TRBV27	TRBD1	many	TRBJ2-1	TGTGCCAGCACACGACAGGGGCGCTTCCCCCCAAGCTCCTACAATGAGCAGTTCTTC	CASTRQGRFPPSSYNEQFF
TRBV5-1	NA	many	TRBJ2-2	TGCGCCAGCAGCTTGGAACTAGCTCGAACCGGGGAGCTGTTTTTT	CASSLELARTGELFF
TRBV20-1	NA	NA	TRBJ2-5	TGCAGTGCTGGGGGAACCAGTCAAGAGACCCAGTACTTC	CSAGGTSQETQYF
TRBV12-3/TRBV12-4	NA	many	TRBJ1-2	TGTGCCAGCAGAGATGCCTATGGCTACACCTTC	CASRDAYGYTF
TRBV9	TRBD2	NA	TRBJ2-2	TGTGCCAGCAGCGTAGGGGGACTAGCTTCCGGGGAGCTGTTTTTT	CASSVGGLASGELFF
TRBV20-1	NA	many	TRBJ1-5	TGCAGTGCTAGCCAGAATCAGCCCCAGCATTTT	CSASQNQPQHF
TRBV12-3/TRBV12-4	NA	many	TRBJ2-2	TGTGCCAGCAGTTTTGAGGGGACCGGGGAGCTGTTTTTT	CASSFEGTGELFF
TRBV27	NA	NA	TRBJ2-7	TGTGCCAGCAGCCGTCGAGACGGATTGGACGAGCAGTACTTC	CASSRRDGLDEQYF
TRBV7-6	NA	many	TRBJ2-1	TGTGCCAGCAGCTTAAAAGGAAGCTCCTACAATGAGCAGTTCTTC	CASSLKGSSYNEQFF
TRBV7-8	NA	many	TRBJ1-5	TGTGCCAGCAGCTTAGCGGCCGGGGGCAATCAGCCCCAGCATTTT	CASSLAAGGNQPQHF
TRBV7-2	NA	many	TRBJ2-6	TGTGCCAGCAGCTTAGTAAGGATCGGACTAAGGGCCAACGTCCTGACTTTC	CASSLVRIGLRANVLTF
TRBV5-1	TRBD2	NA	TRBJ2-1	TGCGCCAGCAGCTTCGGACTAGCGTCATACAATGAGCAGTTCTTC	CASSFGLASYNEQFF
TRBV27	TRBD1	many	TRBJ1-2	TGTGCCAGCAGTTTACGGGCGACAGGGATCGGCTACACCTTC	CASSLRATGIGYTF
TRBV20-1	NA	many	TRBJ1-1	TGCAGTGCTACCAGGGCGGGTACTGAAGCTTTCTTT	CSATRAGTEAFF
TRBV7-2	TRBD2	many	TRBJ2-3	TGTGCCAGCAGCTTCCGGGACTATGCGTCTACGCAGTATTTT	CASSFRDYASTQYF
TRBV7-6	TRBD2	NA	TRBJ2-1	TGTGCCAGCAGCCGGATGGCAGGGACTAGCGGGAGATACAATGAGCAGTTCTTC	CASSRMAGTSGRYNEQFF
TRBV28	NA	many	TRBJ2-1	TGTGCCAGCAGTCGGGCCCAGGCACTCGGCAATGAGCAGTTCTTC	CASSRAQALGNEQFF
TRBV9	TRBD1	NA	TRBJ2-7	TGTGCCAGCAGCGTATCCTGGACAGGGGGCGAGCAGTACTTC	CASSVSWTGGEQYF
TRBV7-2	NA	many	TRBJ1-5	TGTGCCAGCAGCTTATTATTGGCGCAGGCCGCTAGGGAGCCCCAGCATTTT	CASSLLLAQAAREPQHF
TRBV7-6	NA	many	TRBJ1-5	TGTGCCAGCAGCTTAGGAGGGTCATGGAATCAGCCCCAGCATTTT	CASSLGGSWNQPQHF
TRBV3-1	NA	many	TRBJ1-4	TGTGCCAGCAGCCCGAGTGGATATAATGAAAAACTGTTTTTT	CASSPSGYNEKLFF
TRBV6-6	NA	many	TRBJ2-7	TGTGCCAGCAGTTACAAGGCCAGGGCCTACTTC	CASSYKARAYF
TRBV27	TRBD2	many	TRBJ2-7	TGTGCCAGCAGTACGACTAGCGGCACCTACGAGCAGTACTTC	CASSTTSGTYEQYF
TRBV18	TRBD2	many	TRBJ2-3	TGTGCCAGCTCTCGAGAGCGGGGATACACAGATACGCAGTATTTT	CASSRERGYTDTQYF
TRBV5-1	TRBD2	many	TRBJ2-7	TGCGCCAGCAGCTTGGGTAGCGGGGTATCCTACGAGCAGTACTTC	CASSLGSGVSYEQYF
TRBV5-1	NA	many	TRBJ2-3	TGCGCCAGCAGCTCAGAGGCTACGCAGTATTTT	CASSSEATQYF
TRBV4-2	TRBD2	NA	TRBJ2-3	TGTGCCAGCAGCCCTAGACTAGCGGGAGAGATGGACACCGGGGAGCAGTATTTT	CASSPRLAGEMDTGEQYF
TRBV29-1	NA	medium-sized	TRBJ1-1	TGCAGCGTTATGACAGTGAACACTGAAGCTTTCTTT	CSVMTVNTEAFF
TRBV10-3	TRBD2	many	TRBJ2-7	TGTGCCATCAGTTCAGGGCGGGAGGGCCACGAGCAGTACTTC	CAISSGREGHEQYF
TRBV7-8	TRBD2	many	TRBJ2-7	TGTGCCAGCAGCTTAAGTATCTTGGGAGGGCCCTACGAGCAGTACTTC	CASSLSILGGPYEQYF
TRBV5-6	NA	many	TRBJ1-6	TGTGCCAGCAGCTTCAGGGCGGGTCGGTCACCCCTCCACTTT	CASSFRAGRSPLHF
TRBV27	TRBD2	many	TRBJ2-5	TGTGCCAGCAGTTGCTTCGAATACCTAGCGGGGGGAACGTACCAAGAGACCCAGTACTTC	CASSCFEYLAGGTYQETQYF
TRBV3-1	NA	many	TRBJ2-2	TGTGCCAGCAGCCTCGTAGTGAACACCGGGGAGCTGTTTTTT	CASSLVVNTGELFF
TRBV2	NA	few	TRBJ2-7	TGTGCCAGCAGTGAAGGTGGGGGTGGAACATACGAGCAGTACTTC	CASSEGGGGTYEQYF
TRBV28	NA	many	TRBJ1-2	TGTGCCAGCAGTTTGACAGATGGCTACACCTTC	CASSLTDGYTF
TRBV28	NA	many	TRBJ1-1	TGTGCCAGCAGTTCCGGTGGTGGGACTGAAGCTTTCTTT	CASSSGGGTEAFF
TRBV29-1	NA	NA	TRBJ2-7	TGCGCCTTCACCTCGTACGGGAACGAGCAGTACTTC	CAFTSYGNEQYF
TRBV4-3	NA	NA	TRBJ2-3	TGCGCCAGCAGCCAAGAGAGGTTCGGGGCAGATACGCAGTATTTT	CASSQERFGADTQYF
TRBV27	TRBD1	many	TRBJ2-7	TGTGCCAGCACACCCGGACAGGGGACCCCGTCCTACGAGCAGTACTTC	CASTPGQGTPSYEQYF